This T cell receptor (beta chain) was captured in a study of CD8 T cells in Susac syndrome. Random hexamers primed reverse transcription of about 0.5 to 1 ug RNA. One entry per CDR3 protein, called by TCRdb with MiXCR from the immunoSEQ multiplex PCR reads. The repertoire includes fewer than 90,000 distinct CDR3 sequences, approximately 93% of them detected once, and around 0.45% sits in the top ten. The receptor was derived from a human donor with Susac syndrome. Sample: CD8+ T cells from PBMCs.

The CDR3 bases are TGCAGCGGTGGGTCTTCCGGTAGGCGGCTATACAATGAGCAGTTCTTC. This gives the protein CSGGSSGRRLYNEQFF. The genes are TRBV20-1 and TRBJ2-1, with unresolved D. The length of the CDR3 is 16 residues. CDR1 is DFQATT, CDR2 SNEGSKA, per germline (reference sequence).